The rows below give T cell receptor beta chains drawn from one sample of a study of vaccination and CD4 T cells after COVID-19. The antigens for these receptors are not known. Each CDR3 protein gets one entry after TCRdb re-called the PCR reads with MiXCR. Here the sample spans 9,000 to 15,000 distinct CDR3 sequences, roughly 50% being singletons. The specimen was CD4+ T cells from blood, cultured in vitro. These receptors all stem from a human donor who had recovered from COVID-19. CDR3s include the opening cysteine and the closing phenylalanine or tryptophan. Fields, in order: V gene, clone size, D gene, J gene, CDR3 protein, CDR3 DNA. A D gene is named only where the DNA matches it firmly. Clone size is stated in some rows and not others, as once, few, many or a class when expanded.

TRBV5-4	NA	NA	TRBJ2-4	CASSDGGGRSYKNIQYF	TGTGCCAGCAGCGACGGGGGCGGGAGATCCTACAAAAACATTCAGTACTTC
TRBV5-1	NA	TRBD2	TRBJ2-5	CASSYGLAGIQETQYF	TGCGCCAGCAGCTATGGACTAGCGGGAATACAAGAGACCCAGTACTTC
TRBV20-1	NA	TRBD2	TRBJ2-7	CSATGLAGVREQYF	TGCAGTGCTACGGGACTAGCGGGAGTGAGGGAGCAGTACTTC
TRBV7-9	NA	TRBD2	TRBJ2-7	CASSQTEGRVYEQYF	TGTGCCAGCAGCCAGACCGAGGGGAGGGTTTACGAGCAGTACTTC
TRBV12-5	NA	NA	TRBJ1-2	CASGYSNYGYTF	TGTGCTAGTGGGTACAGCAACTATGGCTACACCTTC
TRBV7-2	NA	TRBD1	TRBJ2-5	CASSSIRGRGGQETQYF	TGTGCCAGCAGCTCAATCAGGGGGCGTGGGGGCCAAGAGACCCAGTACTTC
TRBV20-1	few	NA	TRBJ1-3	CSARDSSPGNTIYF	TGCAGTGCTAGAGACAGTTCCCCCGGGAACACCATATATTTT
TRBV5-6	NA	NA	TRBJ2-5	CASSLVTVLATLQETQYF	TGTGCCAGCAGCTTGGTTACAGTACTAGCCACACTACAAGAGACCCAGTACTTC
TRBV20-1	NA	TRBD2	TRBJ2-1	CSASGRAVNEQFF	TGCAGTGCTAGCGGGAGGGCCGTCAATGAGCAGTTCTTC
TRBV5-4	NA	NA	TRBJ2-7	CASSLAGGKQYF	TGTGCCAGCAGCTTGGCCGGGGGTAAGCAGTACTTC
TRBV20-1	NA	TRBD2	TRBJ2-7	CSARVGLAGHEQYF	TGCAGTGCTAGAGTCGGGCTAGCGGGCCACGAGCAGTACTTC
TRBV6-2/TRBV6-3	NA	TRBD2	TRBJ2-3	CASRREGPDTQYF	TGTGCCAGCAGGCGGGAGGGCCCAGATACGCAGTATTTT
TRBV19	few	NA	TRBJ2-2	CASAGQLNTGELFF	TGTGCCAGTGCGGGACAGCTGAACACTGGGGAGCTGTTTTTT
TRBV10-3	few	TRBD1	TRBJ1-2	CAISADRGRVGYTF	TGTGCCATCAGTGCTGACAGGGGGCGGGTTGGCTACACCTTC
TRBV20-1	few	NA	TRBJ2-4	CSAFTSLGDIQYF	TGCAGTGCATTTACTAGCTTGGGGGACATTCAGTACTTC
TRBV5-6	few	NA	TRBJ1-2	CASSLSRGVGYGYTF	TGTGCCAGCAGCCTCTCACGAGGGGTAGGCTATGGCTACACCTTC
TRBV27	NA	TRBD1	TRBJ2-5	CASRRVASRGPGETQYF	TGTGCCAGCAGACGAGTGGCTAGTAGGGGGCCAGGGGAGACCCAGTACTTC
TRBV30	NA	TRBD1	TRBJ1-1	CAWYLPTGVALNTEAFF	TGTGCCTGGTATCTCCCTACAGGGGTAGCCCTGAACACTGAAGCTTTCTTT
TRBV12-3/TRBV12-4	few	NA	TRBJ1-1	CASSLTGSRHTEAFF	TGTGCCAGCAGTTTAACAGGGTCTCGACACACTGAAGCTTTCTTT
TRBV25-1	NA	NA	TRBJ2-5	CASSESLYQETQYF	TGTGCCAGCAGTGAGTCCTTGTACCAAGAGACCCAGTACTTC
TRBV29-1	NA	NA	TRBJ2-7	CSVSSGGGHPYEQYF	TGCAGCGTTTCTTCCGGAGGGGGACACCCCTACGAGCAGTACTTC
TRBV4-1	NA	NA	TRBJ2-3	CASSQFSRMGDTQYF	TGCGCCAGCAGCCAATTCAGTCGCATGGGAGATACGCAGTATTTT
TRBV28	few	NA	TRBJ2-5	CASRLKGSSQYF	TGTGCCAGCAGGTTGAAGGGGTCGTCCCAGTACTTC
TRBV7-9	NA	TRBD2	TRBJ2-7	CASSLTSGARKQYF	TGTGCCAGCAGCTTGACTAGCGGGGCTCGCAAGCAGTACTTC
TRBV25-1	NA	NA	TRBJ2-5	CASSDEAGYEETQYF	TGTGCCAGCAGTGATGAGGCTGGGTATGAAGAGACCCAGTACTTC